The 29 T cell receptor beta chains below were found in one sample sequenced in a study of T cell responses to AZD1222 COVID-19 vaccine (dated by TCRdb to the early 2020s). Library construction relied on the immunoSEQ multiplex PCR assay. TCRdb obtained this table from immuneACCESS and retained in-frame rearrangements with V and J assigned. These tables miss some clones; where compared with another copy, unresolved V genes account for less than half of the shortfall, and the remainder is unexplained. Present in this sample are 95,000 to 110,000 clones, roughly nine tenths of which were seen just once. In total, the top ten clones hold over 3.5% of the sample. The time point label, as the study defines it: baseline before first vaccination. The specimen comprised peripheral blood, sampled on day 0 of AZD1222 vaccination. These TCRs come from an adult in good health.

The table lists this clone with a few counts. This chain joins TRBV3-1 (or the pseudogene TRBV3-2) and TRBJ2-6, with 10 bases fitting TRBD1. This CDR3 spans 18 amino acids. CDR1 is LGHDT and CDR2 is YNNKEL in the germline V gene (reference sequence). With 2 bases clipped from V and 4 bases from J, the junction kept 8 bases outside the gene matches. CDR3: CASSQTGTGVLGANVLTF. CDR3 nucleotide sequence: TGTGCCAGCAGCCAAACCGGGACAGGGGTATTGGGGGCCAACGTCCTGACTTTC.

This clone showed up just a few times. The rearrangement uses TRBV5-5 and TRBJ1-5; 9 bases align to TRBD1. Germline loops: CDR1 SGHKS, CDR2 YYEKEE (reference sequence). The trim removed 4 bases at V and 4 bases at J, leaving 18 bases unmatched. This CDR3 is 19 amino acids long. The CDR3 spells CASSKILRDRVVLNQPQHF. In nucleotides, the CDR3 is TGTGCCAGCAGCAAAATCCTACGGGACAGGGTCGTTCTTAATCAGCCCCAGCATTTT.

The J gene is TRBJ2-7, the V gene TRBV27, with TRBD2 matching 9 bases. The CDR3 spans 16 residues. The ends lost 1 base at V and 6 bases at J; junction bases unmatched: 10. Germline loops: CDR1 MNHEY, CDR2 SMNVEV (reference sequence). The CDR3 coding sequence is TGTGCCAGCAGTTTATTAGCGGGAGAGATTAGTCGCGAGCAGTACTTC. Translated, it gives CASSLLAGEISREQYF.

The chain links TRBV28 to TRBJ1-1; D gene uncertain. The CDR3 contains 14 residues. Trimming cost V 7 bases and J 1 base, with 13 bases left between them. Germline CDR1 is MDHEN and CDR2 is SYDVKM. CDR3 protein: CASKLRTRNTEAFF. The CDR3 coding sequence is TGTGCCAGCAAGCTCCGGACCAGGAACACTGAAGCTTTCTTT.

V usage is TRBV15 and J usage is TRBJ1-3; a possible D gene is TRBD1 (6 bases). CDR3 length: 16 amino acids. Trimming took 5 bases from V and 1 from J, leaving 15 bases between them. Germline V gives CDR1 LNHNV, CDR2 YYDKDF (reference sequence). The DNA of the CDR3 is TGTGCCACCAGCGGTGGACAGTCCGCTTCTGGAAACACCATATATTTT. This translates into CATSGGQSASGNTIYF.

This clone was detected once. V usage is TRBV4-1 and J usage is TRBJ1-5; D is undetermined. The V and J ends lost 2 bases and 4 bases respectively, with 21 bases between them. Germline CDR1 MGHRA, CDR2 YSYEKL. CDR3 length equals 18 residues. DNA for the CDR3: TGCGCCAGCAGCCAAATCAATGGCGGACTAGCAACGAATCAGCCCCAGCATTTT. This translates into CASSQINGGLATNQPQHF.

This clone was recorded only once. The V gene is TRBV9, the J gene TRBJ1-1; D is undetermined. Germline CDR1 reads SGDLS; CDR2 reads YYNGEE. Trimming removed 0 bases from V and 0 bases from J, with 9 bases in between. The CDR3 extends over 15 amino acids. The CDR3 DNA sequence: TGTGCCAGCAGCGTAGGTCCGGGCGTGAACACTGAAGCTTTCTTT. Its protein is CASSVGPGVNTEAFF.

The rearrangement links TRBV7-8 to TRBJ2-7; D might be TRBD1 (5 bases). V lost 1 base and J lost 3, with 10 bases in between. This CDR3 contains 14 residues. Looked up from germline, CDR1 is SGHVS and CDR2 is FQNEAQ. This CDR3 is CASSLVTGFYEQYF. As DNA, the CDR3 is TGTGCCAGCAGCTTAGTCACAGGCTTCTACGAGCAGTACTTC. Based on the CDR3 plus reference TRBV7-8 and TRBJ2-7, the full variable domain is GAGVSQSPRYKVAKRGQDVALRCDPISGHVSLFWYQQALGQGPEFLTYFQNEAQLDKSGLPSDRFFAERPEGSVSTLKIQRTQQEDSAVYLCASSLVTGFYEQYFGPGTRLTVT.

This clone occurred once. CDR3 in amino acids: CASSQGLGNEQYF. The CDR3 nucleotides are TGTGCCAGCAGCCAGGGACTAGGTAACGAGCAGTACTTC. V usage is TRBV28 and J usage is TRBJ2-7; 8 bases agree with TRBD2. From germline, CDR1 is MDHEN and CDR2 SYDVKM. The trim removed 6 bases at V and 5 bases at J, leaving 6 bases unmatched. This CDR3 is built from 13 residues.

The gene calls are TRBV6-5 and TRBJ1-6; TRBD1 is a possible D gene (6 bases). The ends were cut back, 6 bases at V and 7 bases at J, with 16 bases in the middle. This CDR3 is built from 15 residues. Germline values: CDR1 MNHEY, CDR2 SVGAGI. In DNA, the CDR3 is TGTGCCAGCAGGGGGCTACAGGGTCAGAATTCACCCCTCCACTTT. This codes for CASRGLQGQNSPLHF.

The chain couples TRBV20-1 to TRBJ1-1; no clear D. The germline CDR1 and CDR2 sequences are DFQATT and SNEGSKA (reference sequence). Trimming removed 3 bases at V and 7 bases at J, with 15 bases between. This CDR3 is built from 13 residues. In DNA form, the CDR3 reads TGCAGTGCTAGTGGCGGTTTTGGGGTTGAAGCTTTCTTT. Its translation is CSASGGFGVEAFF.

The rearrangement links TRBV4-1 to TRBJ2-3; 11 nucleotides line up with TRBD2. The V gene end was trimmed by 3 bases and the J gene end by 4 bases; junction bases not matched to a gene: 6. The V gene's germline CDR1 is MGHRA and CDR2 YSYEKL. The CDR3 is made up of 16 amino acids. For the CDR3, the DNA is TGCGCCAGCAGCCAGGAGGGACTAGCGGCCCCAGATACGCAGTATTTT. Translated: CASSQEGLAAPDTQYF.

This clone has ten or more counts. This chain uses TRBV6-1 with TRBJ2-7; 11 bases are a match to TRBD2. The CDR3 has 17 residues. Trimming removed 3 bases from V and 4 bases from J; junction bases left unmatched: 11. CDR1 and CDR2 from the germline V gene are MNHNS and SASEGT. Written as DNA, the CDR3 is TGTGCCAGCAGTGAGTTTAGCGGGGGGGCCTCTATATACGAGCAGTACTTC. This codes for CASSEFSGGASIYEQYF.

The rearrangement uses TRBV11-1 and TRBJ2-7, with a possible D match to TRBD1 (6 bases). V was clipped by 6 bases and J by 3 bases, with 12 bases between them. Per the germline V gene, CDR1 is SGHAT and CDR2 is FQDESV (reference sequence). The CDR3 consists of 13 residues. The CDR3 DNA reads TGTGCCAGCAGAGGACAGAGGAGCTACGAGCAGTACTTC. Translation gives CASRGQRSYEQYF. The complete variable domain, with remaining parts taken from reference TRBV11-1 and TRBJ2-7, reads EAEVAQSPRYKITEKSQAVAFWCDPISGHATLYWYRQILGQGPELLVQFQDESVVDDSQLPKDRFSAERLKGVDSTLKIQPAELGDSAMYLCASRGQRSYEQYFGPGTRLTVT.

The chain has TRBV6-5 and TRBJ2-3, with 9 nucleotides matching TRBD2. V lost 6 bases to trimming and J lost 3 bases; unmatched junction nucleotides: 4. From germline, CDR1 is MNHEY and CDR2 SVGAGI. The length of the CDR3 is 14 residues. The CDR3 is CASRRLAETDTQYF. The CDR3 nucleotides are TGTGCCAGCAGAAGACTAGCGGAAACAGATACGCAGTATTTT.

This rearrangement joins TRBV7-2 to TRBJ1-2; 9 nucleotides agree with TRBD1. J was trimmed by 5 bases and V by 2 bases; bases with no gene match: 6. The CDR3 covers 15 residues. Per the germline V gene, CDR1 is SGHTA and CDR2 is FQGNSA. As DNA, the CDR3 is TGTGCCAGCAGCTTAACGCCGGGACAGGGTTATGGCTACACCTTC. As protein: CASSLTPGQGYGYTF.

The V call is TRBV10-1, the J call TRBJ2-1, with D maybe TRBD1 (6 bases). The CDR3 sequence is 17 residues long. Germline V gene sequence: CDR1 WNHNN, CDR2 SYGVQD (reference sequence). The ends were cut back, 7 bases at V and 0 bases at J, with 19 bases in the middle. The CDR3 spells CASIGGQGPSSYNEQFF. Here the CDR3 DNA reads TGCGCCAGCATAGGGGGTCAGGGCCCCAGCTCCTACAATGAGCAGTTCTTC.

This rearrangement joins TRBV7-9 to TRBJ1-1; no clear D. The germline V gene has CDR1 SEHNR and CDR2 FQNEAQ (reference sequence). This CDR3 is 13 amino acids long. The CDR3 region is CGYRFSGNTEAFF. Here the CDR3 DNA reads TGTGGGTACCGGTTCTCGGGGAACACTGAAGCTTTCTTT.

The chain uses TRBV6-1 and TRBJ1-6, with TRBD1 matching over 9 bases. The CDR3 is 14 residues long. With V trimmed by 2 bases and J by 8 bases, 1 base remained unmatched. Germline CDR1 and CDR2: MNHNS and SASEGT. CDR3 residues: CASSETGGYSPLHF. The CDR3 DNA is TGTGCCAGCAGTGAAACAGGGGGCTATTCACCCCTCCACTTT.

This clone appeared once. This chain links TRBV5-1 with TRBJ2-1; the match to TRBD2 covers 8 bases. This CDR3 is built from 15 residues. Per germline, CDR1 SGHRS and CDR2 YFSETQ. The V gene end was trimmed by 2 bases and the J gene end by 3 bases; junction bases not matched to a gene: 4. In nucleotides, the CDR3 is TGCGCCAGCAGCTTTACTAGCGGCGTCTACAATGAGCAGTTCTTC. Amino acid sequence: CASSFTSGVYNEQFF.

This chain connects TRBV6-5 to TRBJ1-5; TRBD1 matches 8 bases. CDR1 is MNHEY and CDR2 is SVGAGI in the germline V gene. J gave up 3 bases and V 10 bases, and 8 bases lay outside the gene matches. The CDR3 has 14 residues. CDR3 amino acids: CATDRTGNNQPQHF. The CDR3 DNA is TGTGCCACCGATAGGACAGGGAACAATCAGCCCCAGCATTTT.

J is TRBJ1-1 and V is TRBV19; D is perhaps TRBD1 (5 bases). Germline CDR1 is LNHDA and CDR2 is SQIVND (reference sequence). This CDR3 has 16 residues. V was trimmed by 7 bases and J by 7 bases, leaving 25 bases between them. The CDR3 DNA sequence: TGTGCCAGTACCCCAAGCTGGAGGGGTGGCTACTATGAAGCTTTCTTT. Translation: CASTPSWRGGYYEAFF.

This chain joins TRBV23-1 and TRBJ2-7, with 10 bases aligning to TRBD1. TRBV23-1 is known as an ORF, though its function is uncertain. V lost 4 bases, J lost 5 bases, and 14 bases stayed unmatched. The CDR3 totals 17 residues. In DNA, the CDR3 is TGCGCCAGCAGTCTCCTATTCACCGGGACAGGGGTCCACGAGCAGTACTTC. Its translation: CASSLLFTGTGVHEQYF.

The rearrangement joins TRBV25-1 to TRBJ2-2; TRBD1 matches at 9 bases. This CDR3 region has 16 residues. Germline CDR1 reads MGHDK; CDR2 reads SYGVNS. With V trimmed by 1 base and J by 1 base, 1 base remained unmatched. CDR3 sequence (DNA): TGTGCCAGCAGTGAATGGGGACAGGGGAACACCGGGGAGCTGTTTTTT. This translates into CASSEWGQGNTGELFF. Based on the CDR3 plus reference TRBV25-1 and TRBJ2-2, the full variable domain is EADIYQTPRYLVIGTGKKITLECSQTMGHDKMYWYQQDPGMELHLIHYSYGVNSTEKGDLSSESTVSRIRTEHFPLTLESARPSHTSQYLCASSEWGQGNTGELFFGEGSRLTVL.

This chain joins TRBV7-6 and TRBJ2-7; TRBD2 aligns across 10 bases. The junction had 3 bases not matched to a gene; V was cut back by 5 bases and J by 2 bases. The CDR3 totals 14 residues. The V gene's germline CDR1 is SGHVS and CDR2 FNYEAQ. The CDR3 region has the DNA TGTGCCAGCAGCAAACTAGCGGGGACCTACGAGCAGTACTTC. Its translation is CASSKLAGTYEQYF.

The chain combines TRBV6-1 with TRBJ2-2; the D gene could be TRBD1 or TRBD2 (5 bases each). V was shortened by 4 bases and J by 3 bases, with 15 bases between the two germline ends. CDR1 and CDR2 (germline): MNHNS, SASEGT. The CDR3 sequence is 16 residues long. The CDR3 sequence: CASSGGPQQDTGELFF. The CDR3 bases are TGTGCCAGCAGTGGGGGACCGCAACAGGACACCGGGGAGCTGTTTTTT.

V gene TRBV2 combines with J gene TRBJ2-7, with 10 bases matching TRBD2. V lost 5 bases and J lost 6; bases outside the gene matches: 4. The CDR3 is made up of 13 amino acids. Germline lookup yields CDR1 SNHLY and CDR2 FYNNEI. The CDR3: CASSPSGSGEQYF. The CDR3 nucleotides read TGTGCCAGCAGTCCTAGCGGGAGTGGCGAGCAGTACTTC.

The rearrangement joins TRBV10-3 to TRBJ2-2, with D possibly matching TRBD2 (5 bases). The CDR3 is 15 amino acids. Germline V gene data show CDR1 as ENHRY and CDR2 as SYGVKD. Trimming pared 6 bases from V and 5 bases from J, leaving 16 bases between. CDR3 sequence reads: CAIRKSEGGTGELFF. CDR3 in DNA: TGTGCCATCAGAAAGTCAGAGGGTGGGACCGGGGAGCTGTTTTTT.

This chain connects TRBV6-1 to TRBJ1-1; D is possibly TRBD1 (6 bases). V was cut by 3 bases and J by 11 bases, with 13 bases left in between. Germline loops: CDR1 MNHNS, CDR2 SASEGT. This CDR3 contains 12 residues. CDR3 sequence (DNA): TGTGCCAGCAGTGAGGGGGGGGCCTCTGCTTTCTTT. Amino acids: CASSEGGASAFF.